This TCR beta chain appears in the sequencing data of a study of naive CD8 T cells in extremely preterm neonates. Broader study findings: The authors flagged variable productive template counts in preterm samples. Relative to older groups, preterm infants had shorter, less trimmed CDR3s with fewer N additions.

Elective cesarean births at about 35-42 weeks, without labor or membrane rupture, supplied the cord blood. Mothers with known HIV infection were excluded. This CDR3 region has 12 residues. The germline V gene encodes CDR1 SGHAT and CDR2 FQNNGV. For this clone: Its antigen is as yet unknown. The junction departs from the called germline gene at one end, perhaps through a read error. Within the sample, other DNA sequences also encode this same CDR3.

The repertoire was sequenced with immunoSEQ multiplex PCR; TCRdb's copy has only in-frame clones and lacks some. The data show 7,100 or so clones, roughly 98% seen once. The receptor was derived from a newborn in good health. Specimen: naive CD8+ T cells from cord blood. The rearrangement uses TRBV11-2 and TRBJ2-5; D unclear. The CDR3 sequence is CASSLEGETQYF. In DNA, the CDR3 is TGTGCCAGCAGCTTAGAGGGCGAGACCCAATACTTC.